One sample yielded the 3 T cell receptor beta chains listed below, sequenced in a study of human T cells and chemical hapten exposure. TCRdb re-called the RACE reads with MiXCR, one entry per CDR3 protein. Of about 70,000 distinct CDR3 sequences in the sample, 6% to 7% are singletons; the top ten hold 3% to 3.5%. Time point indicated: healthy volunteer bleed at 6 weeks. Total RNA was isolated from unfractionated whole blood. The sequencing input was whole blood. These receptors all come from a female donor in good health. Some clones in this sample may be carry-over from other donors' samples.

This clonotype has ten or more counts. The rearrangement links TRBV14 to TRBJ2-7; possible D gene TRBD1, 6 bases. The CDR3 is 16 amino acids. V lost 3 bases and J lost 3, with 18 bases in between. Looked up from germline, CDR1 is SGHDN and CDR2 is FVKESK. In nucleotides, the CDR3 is TGTGCCAGCAGCCACCGGACCGGGACAACGTACTACGAGCAGTACTTC. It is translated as CASSHRTGTTYYEQYF.

This CDR3 reads CASSQDEGEGHYEQYF. The CDR3 DNA is TGTGCCAGCAGCCAAGATGAGGGGGAGGGCCACTACGAGCAGTACTTC. This rearrangement joins TRBV4-2 to TRBJ2-7; tentative D call: TRBD2 (7 bases). The CDR3 totals 16 residues. Germline CDR1 is LGHNA and CDR2 is YNFKEQ. With 0 bases removed from V and 3 bases from J, the gap between germline ends came to 15 bases.

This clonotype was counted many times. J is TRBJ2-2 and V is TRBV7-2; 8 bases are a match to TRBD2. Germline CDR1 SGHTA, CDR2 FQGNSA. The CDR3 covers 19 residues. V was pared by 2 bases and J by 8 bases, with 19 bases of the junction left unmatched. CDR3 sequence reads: CASSLSGSGTLLLGGELFF. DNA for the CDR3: TGTGCCAGCAGCTTAAGCGGGAGCGGGACATTACTGTTAGGTGGGGAGCTGTTTTTT.